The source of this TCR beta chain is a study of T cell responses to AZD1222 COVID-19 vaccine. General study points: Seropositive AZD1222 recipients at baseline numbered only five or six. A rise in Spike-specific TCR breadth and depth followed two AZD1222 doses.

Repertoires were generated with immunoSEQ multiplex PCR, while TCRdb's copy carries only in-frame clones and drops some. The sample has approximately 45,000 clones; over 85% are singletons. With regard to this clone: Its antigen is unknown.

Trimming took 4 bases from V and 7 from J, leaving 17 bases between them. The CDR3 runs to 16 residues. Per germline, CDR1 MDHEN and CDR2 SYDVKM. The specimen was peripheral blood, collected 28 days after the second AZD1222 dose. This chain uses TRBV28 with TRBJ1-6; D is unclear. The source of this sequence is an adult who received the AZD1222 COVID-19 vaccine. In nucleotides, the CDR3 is TGTGCCAGCAGTTCCCCCCGACCGATGATGAATTCACCCCTCCACTTT. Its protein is CASSSPRPMMNSPLHF. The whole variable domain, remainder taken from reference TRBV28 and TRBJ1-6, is DVKVTQSSRYLVKRTGEKVFLECVQDMDHENMFWYRQDPGLGLRLIYFSYDVKMKEKGDIPEGYSVSREKKERFSLILESASTNQTSMYLCASSSPRPMMNSPLHFGNGTRLTVT.